Sequencing of this TCR beta chain was carried out in a study of T cells in Graves' hyperthyroidism and ophthalmopathy. At the level of the study: Initial diagnosis, before any treatment, was when peripheral blood was collected.

Newly diagnosed hyperthyroidism patients aged 18 to 65 years had disease lasting under 2 months. General observations from the study: Among clonotypes expanded in thyroid above 0.001, most were also found in blood.

Amplification of TCR beta CDR3 regions was performed using RNA transcripts as template. Primed by the HTBI set, a first-round RT-PCR was run on the TCR CDR3. Using its own MiXCR run on the multiplex PCR reads, TCRdb lists one record per CDR3 protein. Of some 770,000 distinct CDR3 sequences listed, approximately 16% are singletons. This clonotype occurred many times. Its cognate antigen is unknown. V lost 5 bases to trimming and J lost 2 bases; unmatched junction nucleotides: 8. CDR3 length: 14 amino acids. Germline-derived CDR1 and CDR2 are GTSNPN and SVGIG (reference sequence). The chain is built from TRBV30 and TRBJ2-7; 8 bases align to TRBD1. The sample comprised blood. The TCR comes from a man between 18 and 29 years old with Graves' hyperthyroidism. CDR3 DNA: TGTGCCTGGGACCGGGACAGGTATGCCTACGAGCAGTACTTC. This sequence encodes CAWDRDRYAYEQYF.